Below, 27 T cell receptor beta chains from the same sample are listed, as sequenced in a study of cytomegalovirus exposure and HLA in healthy donors. The primer mix had 60 Vbeta and 13 Jbeta primers. Sequencing used immunoSEQ multiplex PCR; TCRdb keeps in-frame clones, though not all of them. The data hold about 180,000 clones, with over 75% observed a single time. The sample was PBMCs. These receptors originate from a woman between 50 and 59 years old in good health and CMV-seronegative.

The rearrangement joins TRBV7-9 to TRBJ2-7, with D possibly being TRBD2 (6 bases). The V end lost 1 base, the J end lost 4 bases, and 14 bases lay between the germline ends. The germline V gene has CDR1 SEHNR and CDR2 FQNEAQ (reference sequence). This CDR3 has 15 residues. CDR3 coding DNA: TGTGCCAGCAGCTTAGTGGAGGGAAGGGGATACGAGCAGTACTTC. This gives the protein CASSLVEGRGYEQYF.

The CDR3 is CSVEDWTSGSRPNEQFF. Written as DNA, the CDR3 is TGCAGCGTTGAAGATTGGACTAGCGGGAGCCGGCCGAATGAGCAGTTCTTC. The rearrangement links TRBV29-1 to TRBJ2-1, with TRBD2 identical over 13 bases. V shed 0 bases and J 7 bases; nucleotides not matched to a gene: 9. CDR1 and CDR2 from the germline V gene are SQVTM and ANQGSEA. CDR3 length equals 17 residues.

This clone has a single count. The chain has TRBV15 and TRBJ2-1; 8 nucleotides line up with TRBD2. Per germline, CDR1 LNHNV and CDR2 YYDKDF (reference sequence). CDR3 length: 17 amino acids. V lost 3 bases, J lost 12 bases, and 19 bases stayed unmatched. The CDR3 DNA reads as TGTGCCACCAGCAGGACAGAGGGACTAGAATACGTCCAATGGCAGTTCTTC. As protein: CATSRTEGLEYVQWQFF.

The chain has TRBV28 and TRBJ2-2; D perhaps matches TRBD1 (7 bases). Germline V CDR1 and CDR2: MDHEN, SYDVKM. V was cut by 6 bases and J by 1 base, with 15 bases left in between. This CDR3 has 16 amino acids. CDR3 sequence reads: CASSHNRGLNTGELFF. CDR3 nucleotides: TGTGCCAGCAGCCACAACAGGGGACTGAACACCGGGGAGCTGTTTTTT. The entire variable domain, with the rest obtained from reference TRBV28 and TRBJ2-2, is as follows: DVKVTQSSRYLVKRTGEKVFLECVQDMDHENMFWYRQDPGLGLRLIYFSYDVKMKEKGDIPEGYSVSREKKERFSLILESASTNQTSMYLCASSHNRGLNTGELFFGEGSRLTVL.

The chain combines TRBV4-1 with TRBJ2-3; D remains unclear. This CDR3 has 13 amino acids. Deletions cut 0 bases from V and 8 bases from J, with 9 bases between. The germline CDR1 and CDR2 sequences are MGHRA and YSYEKL. CDR3 residues: CASSQDYTSTQYF. CDR3 nucleotides: TGCGCCAGCAGCCAAGATTATACGAGTACGCAGTATTTT.

The rearrangement joins TRBV4-1 to TRBJ2-3; TRBD2 matches 10 bases. The CDR3 extends over 15 amino acids. Germline loops: CDR1 MGHRA, CDR2 YSYEKL. V lost 3 bases, J lost 4 bases, and 4 bases stayed unmatched. CDR3 DNA sequence: TGCGCCAGCAGCCAGAGCGGGGGGGCCTCAGATACGCAGTATTTT. It encodes CASSQSGGASDTQYF.

The chain couples TRBV10-3 to TRBJ2-3; D is perhaps TRBD2 (6 bases). This CDR3 is built from 13 residues. V lost 4 bases to trimming and J lost 4 bases, with 9 bases between them. Germline V gene lookup returns CDR1 ENHRY and CDR2 SYGVKD. The CDR3 DNA follows: TGTGCCATCAGTGGCGGGGTCGCAGATACGCAGTATTTT. The encoded protein is CAISGGVADTQYF.

V is TRBV9 and J is TRBJ1-6; D gene ambiguous. The CDR3 consists of 15 residues. Trimming stripped 0 bases from V and 7 bases from J, with 11 bases between. Germline V lookup: CDR1 SGDLS, CDR2 YYNGEE. The CDR3 sequence: CASSVEVQPNSPLHF. DNA of the CDR3: TGTGCCAGCAGCGTAGAAGTACAGCCAAATTCACCCCTCCACTTT.

V and J are TRBV19 and TRBJ2-7; the match to TRBD1 covers 8 bases. The CDR3 extends over 16 amino acids. Losses at the gene ends were 5 bases for V and 2 bases for J; bases not matched to a gene: 11. Germline V gene data show CDR1 as LNHDA and CDR2 as SQIVND (reference sequence). The CDR3: CASSPKPGTGPYEQYF. CDR3 in DNA: TGTGCCAGTAGTCCGAAACCCGGGACAGGTCCCTACGAGCAGTACTTC.

This rearrangement joins TRBV6-5 to TRBJ2-5; 7 bases are a match to TRBD1. Germline lookup yields CDR1 MNHEY and CDR2 SVGAGI. V was clipped by 2 bases and J by 5 bases; unmatched bases: 2. The CDR3 runs to 13 residues. The CDR3 nucleotides read TGTGCCAGCAGTTACCGGGACAGTGAGACCCAGTACTTC. Its protein product is CASSYRDSETQYF.

This clone has more than one count but fewer than ten. This chain uses TRBV7-9 with TRBJ1-6; maybe TRBD1 (5 bases). Germline-derived CDR1 and CDR2 are SEHNR and FQNEAQ (reference sequence). The CDR3 has 16 residues. V lost 5 bases, J lost 8 bases, and 19 bases lay in between. CDR3 protein: CASSQGASRTDSPLHF. CDR3 nucleotide sequence: TGTGCCAGCAGCCAAGGGGCCTCAAGAACGGATTCACCCCTCCACTTT.

For this clone: The junction departs from the called germline gene at one end, perhaps through a read error. This sample also contains other DNA sequences that code for the same CDR3. This rearrangement joins TRBV7-2 to TRBJ1-4, with D possibly TRBD1 on 5 matching bases. Per the germline V gene, CDR1 is SGHTA and CDR2 is FQGNSA. The CDR3 extends over 15 amino acids. The CDR3 bases are TGTGCCAGCAGCCTAGCGGCAGGGCGCAATGAAAAACTGTTTTTT. Amino acids: CASSLAAGRNEKLFF. Using reference TRBV7-2 and TRBJ1-4 for the parts outside the CDR3, the full variable domain is GAGVSQSPSNKVTEKGKDVELRCDPISGHTALYWYRQSLGQGLEFLIYFQGNSAPDKSGLPSDRFSAERTGGSVSTLTIQRTQQEDSAVYLCASSLAAGRNEKLFFGSGTQLSVL.

This chain connects TRBV5-1 to TRBJ2-7, with a possible D match to TRBD2 (5 bases). Deletions cut 2 bases from V and 2 bases from J, with 11 bases between. Germline CDR1 reads SGHRS; CDR2 reads YFSETQ. The CDR3 contains 14 residues. Here the CDR3 DNA reads TGCGCCAGCAGCTTTGGAGGCGGCCCCTACGAGCAGTACTTC. Translated, it gives CASSFGGGPYEQYF.

The CDR3 loop reads CASSPQGGENEQYF. The CDR3 DNA reads as TGTGCCAGCAGTCCGCAGGGAGGTGAGAACGAGCAGTACTTC. This chain connects TRBV28 to TRBJ2-7, with D possibly matching TRBD2 (6 bases). The CDR3 has 14 residues. Germline V gene data show CDR1 as MDHEN and CDR2 as SYDVKM. V was trimmed by 5 bases and J by 5 bases, leaving 16 bases between them.

The sample holds a few counts of this clone. The V gene is TRBV5-1, the J gene TRBJ1-2, with unresolved D. The CDR3 contains 13 residues. Germline V lookup: CDR1 SGHRS, CDR2 YFSETQ. Trimming removed 4 bases at V and 7 bases at J, with 14 bases between. CDR3 amino acids: CASSPGVPVGYTF. The CDR3 DNA sequence: TGCGCCAGCAGCCCCGGGGTCCCCGTTGGCTACACCTTC.

The chain recombines TRBV9 with TRBJ2-3; 11 nucleotides match TRBD2. The J segment lost 2 bases and the V segment lost 3 bases, leaving 8 bases of the junction unmatched. CDR3 length equals 17 residues. The germline V gene has CDR1 SGDLS and CDR2 YYNGEE. CDR3 in amino acids: CASSAGLAGGLTDTQYF. As DNA, the CDR3 is TGTGCCAGCAGCGCTGGGCTAGCGGGGGGCCTCACAGATACGCAGTATTTT.

The chain couples TRBV4-3 to TRBJ2-5; D unclear. Trimming removed 4 bases from V and 0 bases from J, with 6 bases in between. The germline V gene has CDR1 LGHNA and CDR2 YSLEER. This CDR3 has 13 residues. CDR3 DNA: TGCGCCAGCAGCCCACAATACCAAGAGACCCAGTACTTC. It specifies CASSPQYQETQYF.

The genes are TRBV11-2 and TRBJ1-5; D is possibly TRBD1 (5 bases). V lost 5 bases and J lost 1, with 12 bases in between. Germline CDR1 and CDR2: SGHAT and FQNNGV. CDR3 length: 15 amino acids. The CDR3 loop reads CASSTTDLSNQPQHF. The CDR3 DNA reads TGTGCCAGCAGCACGACAGACCTGAGCAATCAGCCCCAGCATTTT.

The rearrangement joins TRBV6-1 to TRBJ2-7; TRBD2 is a possible D gene (5 bases). The CDR3 is 13 residues long. V was trimmed by 6 bases and J by 3 bases, leaving 12 bases between them. Germline V gives CDR1 MNHNS, CDR2 SASEGT. CDR3 nucleotide sequence: TGTGCCAGCAGGGGAGAGCTCCTCTACGAGCAGTACTTC. This encodes CASRGELLYEQYF.

This clone was counted once. The chain is built from TRBV29-1 and TRBJ2-2; possible D gene TRBD1, 5 bases. This CDR3 has 15 residues. Germline V gene sequence: CDR1 SQVTM, CDR2 ANQGSEA. V was trimmed by 7 bases and J by 0 bases, leaving 15 bases between them. The CDR3 DNA follows: TGCAGCGCCACCAGTGGGGCGGCGAACACCGGGGAGCTGTTTTTT. Amino acid sequence: CSATSGAANTGELFF.

This sequence joins TRBV28 and TRBJ1-1; 9 nucleotides match TRBD1. The CDR3 sequence is 15 residues long. The germline V gene has CDR1 MDHEN and CDR2 SYDVKM. Unmatched junction bases numbered 12, after V lost 6 bases and J lost 7 bases. As DNA, the CDR3 is TGTGCCAGCAGCGTTCCCGGGACAGGGCATAATGAAGCTTTCTTT. As protein: CASSVPGTGHNEAFF.

This clone was counted a single time. CDR3 loop: CAWSRPIASYNEQFF. The DNA of the CDR3 is TGTGCCTGGAGTCGACCGATAGCCTCCTACAATGAGCAGTTCTTC. The chain combines TRBV30 with TRBJ2-1, with D unclear. The V gene's germline CDR1 is GTSNPN and CDR2 SVGIG (reference sequence). The CDR3 is 15 amino acids. Trimming took 2 bases from V and 0 from J, leaving 11 bases between them.

The table lists this clone with a few counts. The CDR3 here is CAKQPGQGDHYGYTF. CDR3 DNA: TGTGCCAAGCAACCGGGACAGGGGGATCATTATGGCTACACCTTC. J is TRBJ1-2 and V is TRBV27; TRBD1 agrees at 11 bases. Germline values: CDR1 MNHEY, CDR2 SMNVEV (reference sequence). This CDR3 has 15 residues. The J segment lost 5 bases and the V segment lost 10 bases, leaving 12 bases of the junction unmatched.

This clone was seen just once. V and J are TRBV4-1 and TRBJ2-1; 9 nucleotides agree with TRBD2. V lost 1 base and J lost 6; bases outside the gene matches: 13. Germline values: CDR1 MGHRA, CDR2 YSYEKL. The CDR3 has 18 amino acids. The CDR3 nucleotides read TGCGCCAGCAGCCAAGGGCACGTAGCGGGAGACCCCTCCAATGAGCAGTTCTTC. This gives the protein CASSQGHVAGDPSNEQFF.

J is TRBJ2-3 and V is TRBV27; TRBD2 matches 7 bases. Germline CDR1 MNHEY, CDR2 SMNVEV (reference sequence). V shed 4 bases and J 3 bases; nucleotides not matched to a gene: 4. The CDR3 runs to 14 residues. The CDR3 sequence: CASSWGGSTDTQYF. The DNA for the CDR3 is TGTGCCAGCAGTTGGGGAGGGTCGACAGATACGCAGTATTTT.

The V call is TRBV7-9, the J call TRBJ2-5, with 7 bases matching TRBD1. J lost 4 bases, V lost 1 base, and 3 bases had no gene match. The CDR3 extends over 14 amino acids. Looked up from germline, CDR1 is SEHNR and CDR2 is FQNEAQ (reference sequence). Here the CDR3 reads CASSLEQGRETQYF. DNA for the CDR3: TGTGCCAGCAGCTTAGAACAGGGGAGAGAGACCCAGTACTTC.

This rearrangement joins TRBV19 to TRBJ2-3; D perhaps matches TRBD1 (5 bases). This CDR3 region has 16 residues. CDR1 is LNHDA and CDR2 is SQIVND in the germline V gene (reference sequence). Trimming pared 1 base from V and 1 base from J, leaving 12 bases between. For the CDR3, the DNA is TGTGCCAGTAGTATAGTTCGAGTAGGGGGCACAGATACGCAGTATTTT. Protein product: CASSIVRVGGTDTQYF.